This entry features one TCR beta chain sequence. As yet, its antigen is unknown. The record originates from a study of shared clonotypes between healthy human individuals. The study's findings and limits: Blood was the sole source, and tissue repertoires probably differ.

V lost 0 bases, J lost 5 bases, and 11 bases stayed unmatched. The germline V gene has CDR1 SGHRS and CDR2 YFSETQ. The CDR3 is 17 residues long. Using immunoSEQ multiplex PCR, the repertoire was profiled, and TCRdb retains in-frame clones only, with some absent. In the table there are about 1.5 million clones, roughly 96% of which are singletons. J is TRBJ2-3 and V is TRBV5-1; 8 nucleotides agree with TRBD1. The specimen sequenced was naive CD4+ T cells sorted from blood. Stated subset: CD45RA+ positively selected. This receptor was obtained from a man aged 30-40 years in good health. The CDR3 loop reads CASSLGPYRGDQDTQYF. In DNA form, the CDR3 reads TGCGCCAGCAGCTTGGGCCCCTACAGGGGGGATCAAGATACGCAGTATTTT.